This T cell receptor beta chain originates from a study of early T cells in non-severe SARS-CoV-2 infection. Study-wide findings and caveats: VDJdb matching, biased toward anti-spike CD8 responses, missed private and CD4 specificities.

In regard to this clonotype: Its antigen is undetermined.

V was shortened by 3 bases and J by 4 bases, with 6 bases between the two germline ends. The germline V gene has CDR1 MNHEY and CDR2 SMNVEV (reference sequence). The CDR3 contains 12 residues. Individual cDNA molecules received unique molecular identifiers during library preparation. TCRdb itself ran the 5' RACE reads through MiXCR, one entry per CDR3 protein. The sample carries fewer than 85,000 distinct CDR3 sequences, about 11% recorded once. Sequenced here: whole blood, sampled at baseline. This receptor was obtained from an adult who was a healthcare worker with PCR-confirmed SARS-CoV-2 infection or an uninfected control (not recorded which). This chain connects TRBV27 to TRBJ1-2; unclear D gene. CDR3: CASSFRIYGYTF. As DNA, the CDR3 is TGTGCCAGCAGTTTCAGGATCTATGGCTACACCTTC.